These T cell receptor beta chains were read from a single sample in a study of blood T cells in healthy people across ages. Each CDR3 protein gets one entry after TCRdb re-called the 5' RACE reads with MiXCR. The sample shows about 650,000 distinct CDR3 sequences, about 50% of them seen only once. Material for sequencing was blood. The receptors derive from an elderly woman in good health. The CDR3 runs from the conserved cysteine through the conserved F or W. A D gene is named only where the DNA matches it firmly. Clone size is stated in some rows and not others, as once, few, many or a class when expanded.

V: TRBV2
size: few
J: TRBJ2-5
length: 16
D: .
DNA: TGTGCCAGCAGTAGCCAGGGACCTTCCTACCAAGAGACCCAGTACTTC
CDR3: CASSSQGPSYQETQYF

V: TRBV4-1
size: few
J: TRBJ1-2
length: 15
D: TRBD1
DNA: TGCGCCAGCAGCCAAGGGCCAGGGGGCTCCTATGGCTACACCTTC
CDR3: CASSQGPGGSYGYTF

V: TRBV6-1
size: .
J: TRBJ1-6
length: 17
D: TRBD1
DNA: TGTGCCAGCAGGATAGGGGGCGAGTCATACTATAATTCACCCCTCCACTTT
CDR3: CASRIGGESYYNSPLHF

V: TRBV20-1
size: .
J: TRBJ2-3
length: 17
D: TRBD2
DNA: TGCAGTGTGTGGGACTCTAGCGGGGTGAGGGGCACAGATACGCAGTATTTT
CDR3: CSVWDSSGVRGTDTQYF

V: TRBV10-1
size: .
J: TRBJ2-3
length: 14
D: TRBD1
DNA: TGCGCCAGCAAGGGGACAGGGGACACAGATACGCAGTATTTT
CDR3: CASKGTGDTDTQYF

V: TRBV12-5
size: once
J: TRBJ2-5
length: 13
D: .
DNA: TGTGCTAGTGGTCGAGACAATCAAGAGACCCAGTACTTC
CDR3: CASGRDNQETQYF

V: TRBV4-3
size: .
J: TRBJ2-3
length: 15
D: TRBD1
DNA: TGCGCCAGCAGCCCAGGGACAGATAGGAGAGATACGCAGTATTTT
CDR3: CASSPGTDRRDTQYF

V: TRBV7-2
size: .
J: TRBJ1-1
length: 15
D: .
DNA: TGTGCCAGCAGCTTTAAGGGCGGAGGGGGCACTGAAGCTTTCTTT
CDR3: CASSFKGGGGTEAFF

V: TRBV14
size: few
J: TRBJ2-6
length: 15
D: .
DNA: TGTGCCAGCAGCCAACTCGGCTCTGGGGCCAACGTCCTGACTTTC
CDR3: CASSQLGSGANVLTF

V: TRBV12-3/TRBV12-4
size: few
J: TRBJ2-2
length: 14
D: TRBD2
DNA: TGTGCCAGCAGTGAAGGACTAGCGGCTGGGGAGCTGTTTTTT
CDR3: CASSEGLAAGELFF

V: TRBV28
size: once
J: TRBJ2-3
length: 12
D: .
DNA: TGTGCCAGCAGACTGAATCGGGAGACGCAGTATTTT
CDR3: CASRLNRETQYF

V: TRBV5-1
size: many
J: TRBJ2-7
length: 17
D: .
DNA: TGCGCCAGCAGCTTAAGGGGGTGGAGCGGCAGCTCCTACGAGCAGTACTTC
CDR3: CASSLRGWSGSSYEQYF

V: TRBV12-3/TRBV12-4
size: .
J: TRBJ2-3
length: 15
D: .
DNA: TGTGCCAGCAGTTTTGGAACAGTGGGGGCAGATGCGCAGTATTTT
CDR3: CASSFGTVGADAQYF

V: TRBV4-3
size: .
J: TRBJ2-2
length: 15
D: TRBD1
DNA: TGCGCCAGCAGCCAGGCTACAGGGGACACCGGGGAGCTGTTTTTT
CDR3: CASSQATGDTGELFF

V: TRBV20-1
size: .
J: TRBJ2-3
length: 15
D: .
DNA: TGCAGTGCCCCGAGGGGCCGGGGGGCAGGGGACACGCAGTATTTT
CDR3: CSAPRGRGAGDTQYF

V: TRBV12-3/TRBV12-4
size: .
J: TRBJ2-3
length: 15
D: .
DNA: TGTGCCAGCAGTTTTAGGGGGGCGAGAGCAGATGTGGAATATTTC
CDR3: CASSFRGARADVEYF

V: TRBV12-3/TRBV12-4
size: .
J: TRBJ1-1
length: 13
D: .
DNA: TGTGCCAGTCTCCTTAGGGTGGACACTGAAGCTTTCTTT
CDR3: CASLLRVDTEAFF

V: TRBV29-1
size: .
J: TRBJ2-7
length: 13
D: .
DNA: TGCAGCGTTGAAAGGGCGGGCTCCTACGAGCAGTACTTC
CDR3: CSVERAGSYEQYF

V: TRBV3-1
size: .
J: TRBJ2-7
length: 15
D: .
DNA: TGTGCCAGCAGCCAAGACGGGGGTCTGCCCTACGAGCAGTACTTC
CDR3: CASSQDGGLPYEQYF

V: TRBV6-6
size: .
J: TRBJ2-2
length: 15
D: .
DNA: TGTGCCAGCAGTTACTCGGCAACTAGCATCGGGGAGCTGTTTTTT
CDR3: CASSYSATSIGELFF

V: TRBV10-3
size: many
J: TRBJ2-3
length: 13
D: .
DNA: TGTGCCATCACCCGCGCGGCCACAGATACGCAGTATTTT
CDR3: CAITRAATDTQYF

V: TRBV7-9
size: .
J: TRBJ1-6
length: 14
D: .
DNA: TGTGCCGGCAGCTTAACCACGGGTGCGGTCACCCTCCACTTT
CDR3: CAGSLTTGAVTLHF

V: TRBV4-3
size: .
J: TRBJ1-3
length: 17
D: .
DNA: TGCGCCAGCAGCCAAGATAAGATTGGACAGCCGGGAAACACCATATATTTT
CDR3: CASSQDKIGQPGNTIYF

V: TRBV28
size: .
J: TRBJ2-7
length: 13
D: .
DNA: TGTGCCAGCAGTCCTGGGGTAGTCTTGGAGCAGTACTTC
CDR3: CASSPGVVLEQYF

V: TRBV20-1
size: .
J: TRBJ2-7
length: 12
D: TRBD1
DNA: TGCAGTGCTACAAACAGGGGCTACGAGCAGTACTTC
CDR3: CSATNRGYEQYF

V: TRBV19
size: few
J: TRBJ2-7
length: 15
D: TRBD1
DNA: TGTGCCAGTAGCAGACCACGGGACAGAAACAATGAGCAGTACTTC
CDR3: CASSRPRDRNNEQYF

V: TRBV11-2
size: .
J: TRBJ2-5
length: 21
D: TRBD2
DNA: TGTGCCAGCAGCTTTTGGGGTTTACGAAGGACTAGCGGGATGGTCGGAGAGACCCAGTACTTC
CDR3: CASSFWGLRRTSGMVGETQYF

V: TRBV29-1
size: many
J: TRBJ2-5
length: 12
D: TRBD2
DNA: TGCAGCGTTAAAGGGGAGGGAGAGACCCAGTACTTC
CDR3: CSVKGEGETQYF

V: TRBV7-8
size: many
J: TRBJ2-4
length: 18
D: TRBD2
DNA: TGTGCCAGCAGCCCGGGACAGACTAGCGGGTTAGCCAAAAACATTCAGTACTTC
CDR3: CASSPGQTSGLAKNIQYF

V: TRBV12-3/TRBV12-4
size: few
J: TRBJ2-5
length: 13
D: .
DNA: TGTGCCAGCAGGGAAACAGGGAGGGAGACCCAGTACTTC
CDR3: CASRETGRETQYF

V: TRBV5-1
size: .
J: TRBJ2-2
length: 16
D: TRBD2
DNA: TGCGCCAGCAGCTATCTAGCGGGAGAAGGCACCGGGGAGCTGTTTTTT
CDR3: CASSYLAGEGTGELFF

V: TRBV4-2
size: many
J: TRBJ2-1
length: 16
D: TRBD2
DNA: TGTGCCAGCAGCCAAGAAGGTAGCGGGGGGTACAATGAGCAGTTCTTC
CDR3: CASSQEGSGGYNEQFF

V: TRBV7-2
size: few
J: TRBJ2-3
length: 14
D: TRBD2
DNA: TGTGCCAGCAGCCCAGCGGGGGTGGCAGATACGCAGTATTTT
CDR3: CASSPAGVADTQYF

V: TRBV29-1
size: once
J: TRBJ2-1
length: 12
D: TRBD1
DNA: TGCAGCGTTGACTCGGACAGGTTTGAGCAGTTCTTC
CDR3: CSVDSDRFEQFF

V: TRBV24-1
size: many
J: TRBJ2-3
length: 18
D: .
DNA: TGTGCCACCAGTGATTTGAGTTCTTCTCGCGGGGTCCGGGATACGCAGTATTTT
CDR3: CATSDLSSSRGVRDTQYF

V: TRBV12-1
size: .
J: TRBJ2-1
length: 13
D: .
DNA: TGTGCCAGCAGCTTAGGCCGGTTGGAGACCCAGTTCTTC
CDR3: CASSLGRLETQFF

V: TRBV12-3/TRBV12-4
size: .
J: TRBJ1-3
length: 15
D: .
DNA: TGTGCCAGCAGTTTAGCATCGGGGTTTAGGGTCGCCATATATTTT
CDR3: CASSLASGFRVAIYF

V: TRBV5-1
size: many
J: TRBJ2-5
length: 12
D: .
DNA: TGCGCCAGCAGCTTGGAGTTGGAGACCCAGTACTTC
CDR3: CASSLELETQYF

V: TRBV27
size: .
J: TRBJ1-2
length: 16
D: .
DNA: TGTGCCAGCAGGACGGCCGGTACAGCCAGTGGGAATGGCTACACCTTC
CDR3: CASRTAGTASGNGYTF

V: TRBV25-1
size: .
J: TRBJ1-5
length: 13
D: .
DNA: TGTGCCAGCAGTGACGGGGACGGGGGGCCCCAGCATTTT
CDR3: CASSDGDGGPQHF

V: TRBV28
size: .
J: TRBJ1-2
length: 15
D: TRBD1
DNA: TGTGCCAGCAGTTCATCCGCCGGGACAGCATATGGCTACACCTTC
CDR3: CASSSSAGTAYGYTF

V: TRBV29-1
size: .
J: TRBJ1-1
length: 13
D: .
DNA: TGCAGCGTTGAAGATGGCAGTTACACTGAAGCTTTCTTT
CDR3: CSVEDGSYTEAFF

V: TRBV2
size: many
J: TRBJ2-5
length: 13
D: .
DNA: TGTGCCAGCAGTAAGACTGGAAGAGAGACCCAGTACTTC
CDR3: CASSKTGRETQYF

V: TRBV5-1
size: .
J: TRBJ2-3
length: 15
D: TRBD2
DNA: TGCGCCAGCAGCTCGGACAGCGGGGGGACAGATACGCAGTATTTT
CDR3: CASSSDSGGTDTQYF

V: TRBV10-3
size: many
J: TRBJ2-4
length: 20
D: .
DNA: TGTGCCATCAGTGAGCCCCCCGCGGGAAACAGGGTCCTAGCCAAAAACATTCAGTACTTC
CDR3: CAISEPPAGNRVLAKNIQYF

V: TRBV5-1
size: few
J: TRBJ2-2
length: 17
D: TRBD2
DNA: TGCGCCAGCAGCGGCACCCCCGGGACTAGCAGGTCCGGGGAGCTGTTTTTT
CDR3: CASSGTPGTSRSGELFF

V: TRBV9
size: .
J: TRBJ2-3
length: 15
D: TRBD1
DNA: TGTGCCAGCAGCACTCGGACAGGACTGACAGATACGCAGTATTTT
CDR3: CASSTRTGLTDTQYF

V: TRBV7-2
size: many
J: TRBJ2-7
length: 15
D: .
DNA: TGTGCCAGCAGCTTAGCTCCGGGACCCCACTACGAGCAGTACTTC
CDR3: CASSLAPGPHYEQYF

V: TRBV12-3/TRBV12-4
size: .
J: TRBJ2-4
length: 15
D: .
DNA: TGTGCCAGCAGTTTATGGGGTCTCGGCAAAAACATTCAGTACTTC
CDR3: CASSLWGLGKNIQYF

V: TRBV4-1
size: many
J: TRBJ2-1
length: 16
D: TRBD2
DNA: TGCGCCAGCACCCTAGCTAGCGGGAGTTTATACAATGAGCAGTTCTTC
CDR3: CASTLASGSLYNEQFF

V: TRBV20-1
size: many
J: TRBJ2-1
length: 16
D: TRBD2
DNA: TGCAGTGCTAGAGCTTTCCTAGCGGGAGCACTCAATGAGCAGTTCTTC
CDR3: CSARAFLAGALNEQFF

V: TRBV20-1
size: .
J: TRBJ2-3
length: 16
D: TRBD2
DNA: TGCAGTGCTAGAGCGGGGAGGACTAGCGGGGGTGATGCGCAGTATTTT
CDR3: CSARAGRTSGGDAQYF

V: TRBV28
size: many
J: TRBJ2-7
length: 12
D: .
DNA: TGTGCCAGCAGTTCTGTCGTTGGTGAGCAGTACTTC
CDR3: CASSSVVGEQYF

V: TRBV20-1
size: .
J: TRBJ2-7
length: 15
D: .
DNA: TGCAGTGCAGACGCCTCGGGACGCCTGCGGGGAGTTCAGTACTTC
CDR3: CSADASGRLRGVQYF